This T cell receptor beta chain was found in a study of CD8+CD57+ T cells in acquired aplastic anemia. The overall study: The sorted CD4+ and CD8+ cells yielded an average around 3 ug of DNA. The study, taken as a whole, reports: Found in both controls and patients were 25 to 35 CD8+ CDR3 sequences.

Patients chosen for sequencing had CD8+CD57+ cells that had expanded, as shown by flow cytometry. After removal of 1 base from V and 3 bases from J, the junction contained 11 bases not matched to a gene. The CDR3 consists of 20 residues. Germline V CDR1 and CDR2: SEHNR, FQNEAQ (reference sequence). Genomic DNA constituted the template upon which TCR beta VDJ and CDR3 profiling was performed. TCRdb re-derived calls from the reads in MiXCR, one entry per CDR3 protein. Among under 350,000 distinct CDR3 sequences, roughly 53% were seen once, and the ten largest hold approximately 1.3%. The sample holds many counts of this clonotype. Its target is unknown.

The chain recombines TRBV7-9 with TRBJ2-1, with TRBD2 matching 14 bases. Material for sequencing was sorted CD4+, CD8+, or CD8+CD57+ T cells (not recorded which) from PBMCs. The sequence came from a human donor with aplastic anemia. The DNA of the CDR3 is TGTGCCAGCAGCTTAGGGAGAGTGACTAGCGGGAGGGCCGTCTACAATGAGCAGTTCTTC. Protein sequence: CASSLGRVTSGRAVYNEQFF.